This T cell receptor (beta chain) emerged from a study of tumor-infiltrating lymphocytes in primary liver carcinoma. Study information: Productive TCRbeta read yields ran from roughly 3.6 to 7.1 million per sample and were similar between tissues.

CDR3 length: 14 residues. V dropped 0 bases and J dropped 4 bases, with 7 bases sitting between them. Germline CDR1 SGHVS, CDR2 FQNEAQ. Findings and caveats of the study: Compared with tumor region pairs, tumor-adjacent and tumor-blood pairs overlapped less.

As concerns this clonotype: The antigen remains unidentified.

From roughly 21-30 mg of unsorted bulk tissue, DNA and RNA were co-extracted together. Every tumor sample held more than 85% viable tumor cells. The investigators made TCR beta cDNA from 500 ng total RNA, using a constant-region primer. ARM-PCR was slightly modified, and three nested multiplex PCR rounds with it gave rise to the TCR beta libraries. TRBV1-TRBV30 forward and Cbeta reverse primers drove the first two approximately 11-cycle rounds. TCRdb processed the multiplex PCR reads anew with MiXCR; each CDR3 protein has one entry. The sample lists roughly 120,000 distinct CDR3 sequences, 60% to 70% occurring once.

This TCR was recovered from a woman aged 55-70 years with primary liver carcinoma and hepatitis B virus infection. This chain joins TRBV7-8 and TRBJ2-1, with D uncertain. What was sequenced was liver tumor tissue from sampling region 1. Subset given: tumor region T1, superior pole. The CDR3 coding sequence is TGTGCCAGCAGCTTAGCGGATGGTTACAATGAGCAGTTCTTC. Translated, it gives CASSLADGYNEQFF.